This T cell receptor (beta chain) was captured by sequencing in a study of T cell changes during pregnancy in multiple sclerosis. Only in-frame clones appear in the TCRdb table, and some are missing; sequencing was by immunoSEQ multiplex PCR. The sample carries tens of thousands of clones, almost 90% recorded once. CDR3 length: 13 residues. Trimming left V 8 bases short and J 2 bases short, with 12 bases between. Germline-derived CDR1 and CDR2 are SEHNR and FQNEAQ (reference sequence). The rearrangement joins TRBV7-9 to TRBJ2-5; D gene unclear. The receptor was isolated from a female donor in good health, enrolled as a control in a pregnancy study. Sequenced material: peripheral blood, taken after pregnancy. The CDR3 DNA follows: TGTGCCAGCTGCCGGCTACAGCAAGAGACCCAGTACTTC. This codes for CASCRLQQETQYF.